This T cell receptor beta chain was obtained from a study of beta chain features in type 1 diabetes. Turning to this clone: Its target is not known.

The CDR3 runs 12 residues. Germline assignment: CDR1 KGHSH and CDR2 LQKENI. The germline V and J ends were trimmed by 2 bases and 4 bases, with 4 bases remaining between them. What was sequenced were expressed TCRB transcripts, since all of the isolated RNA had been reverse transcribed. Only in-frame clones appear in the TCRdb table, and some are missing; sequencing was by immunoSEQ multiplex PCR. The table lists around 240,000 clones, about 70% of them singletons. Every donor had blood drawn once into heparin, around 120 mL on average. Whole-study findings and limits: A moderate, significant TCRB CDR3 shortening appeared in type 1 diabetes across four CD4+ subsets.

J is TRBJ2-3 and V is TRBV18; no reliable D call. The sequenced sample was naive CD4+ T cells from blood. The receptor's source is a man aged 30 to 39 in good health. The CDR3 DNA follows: TGTGCCAGCTCACCATTCTCAGATACGCAGTATTTT. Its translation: CASSPFSDTQYF.